This T cell receptor beta chain is drawn from a study of T-cell reconstitution after alpha-beta-depleted transplantation in children. The study, taken as a whole, reports: Among T cells one year after transplant, newly produced cells accounted for most counts and diversity. Certain patients had high TCRbeta diversity at day 60, and it came from recipient T cells and thymic progenitors that survived. Reportedly, roughly two months post-transplant, alpha-beta T cells arose from several hundred expanded graft clones.

In regard to this clonotype: Its antigen is unknown.

The TCRbeta library incorporated unique molecular identifiers. TCRdb re-analysed the PCR reads in MiXCR, keeping a single row per CDR3 protein. The table has around 370,000 distinct CDR3 sequences, 15% to 20% seen once. This CDR3 is built from 16 residues. Germline-derived CDR1 and CDR2 are MGHRA and YSYEKL. Trimming pared 0 bases from V and 3 bases from J, leaving 9 bases between. The starting material was PBMCs, mostly from graft donor cells, obtained 360 days after TCRalphabeta/CD19-depleted stem cell transplant. The chain is built from TRBV4-1 and TRBJ1-6; a possible D gene is TRBD1 (5 bases). The clonotype originates from a male patient between 2 and 15 years old who had a stem cell transplant for acute lymphoblastic leukemia, so the T cells may come from the graft donor. CDR3 region: CASSQDRTNYNSPLHF. CDR3 sequence (DNA): TGCGCCAGCAGCCAAGATAGGACAAACTATAATTCACCCCTCCACTTT.